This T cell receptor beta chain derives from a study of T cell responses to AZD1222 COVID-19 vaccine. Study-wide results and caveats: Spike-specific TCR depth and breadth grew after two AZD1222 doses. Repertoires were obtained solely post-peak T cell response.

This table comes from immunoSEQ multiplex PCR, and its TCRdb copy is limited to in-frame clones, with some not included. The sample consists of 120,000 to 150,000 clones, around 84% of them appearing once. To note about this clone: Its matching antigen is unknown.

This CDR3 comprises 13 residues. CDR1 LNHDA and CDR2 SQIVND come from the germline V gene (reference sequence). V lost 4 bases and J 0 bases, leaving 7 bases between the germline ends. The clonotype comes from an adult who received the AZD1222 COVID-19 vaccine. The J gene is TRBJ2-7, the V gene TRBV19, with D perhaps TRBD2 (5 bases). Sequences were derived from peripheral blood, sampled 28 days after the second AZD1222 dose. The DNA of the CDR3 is TGTGCCAGTAGTACGGGAAGCTCCTACGAGCAGTACTTC. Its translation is CASSTGSSYEQYF.